These 29 T cell receptor beta chains share one sample of origin, sequenced in a study of cytomegalovirus exposure and HLA in healthy donors. TCRdb's table, derived via immunoSEQ multiplex PCR, lists solely in-frame clones and lacks some. The table records roughly 150,000 clones, 85% to 90% of them present only once. Sequencing input: PBMCs. The receptors were sampled from a man younger than 35 in good health and CMV-seronegative.

The chain couples TRBV4-3 to TRBJ2-3; 8 bases are shared with TRBD2. The CDR3 contains 17 residues. The V gene end was trimmed by 2 bases and the J gene end by 0 bases; junction bases not matched to a gene: 7. CDR1 and CDR2 (germline): LGHNA, YSLEER. The CDR3 nucleotides are TGCGCCAGCAGCCAACATCTGGCTAGCGGGAGCACAGATACGCAGTATTTT. Its protein is CASSQHLASGSTDTQYF.

The V gene is TRBV5-1, the J gene TRBJ2-2; 7 nucleotides match TRBD1. CDR3 length equals 18 residues. V shed 3 bases and J 7 bases; nucleotides not matched to a gene: 18. Germline-derived CDR1 and CDR2 are SGHRS and YFSETQ. The DNA of the CDR3 is TGCGCCAGCAGCTCCTTTCGACAGGGTGTCGTTCGGTACGGGGAGCTGTTTTTT. It is translated as CASSSFRQGVVRYGELFF. Together with reference TRBV5-1 and TRBJ2-2, the CDR3 gives the full variable domain: KAGVTQTPRYLIKTRGQQVTLSCSPISGHRSVSWYQQTPGQGLQFLFEYFSETQRNKGNFPGRFSGRQFSNSRSEMNVSTLELGDSALYLCASSSFRQGVVRYGELFFGEGSRLTVL.

CDR3 protein: CASSLAGGSSDTQYF. The DNA of the CDR3 is TGCGCCAGCAGCTTAGCGGGAGGGTCGTCAGATACGCAGTATTTT. The chain is built from TRBV5-1 and TRBJ2-3, with TRBD2 matching over 10 bases. The CDR3 sequence is 15 residues long. The trim removed 2 bases at V and 4 bases at J, leaving 4 bases unmatched. Germline CDR1 SGHRS, CDR2 YFSETQ.

The CDR3 is CASFHGVEQYV. CDR3 nucleotide sequence: TGTGCCAGCTTTCACGGGGTCGAGCAGTACGTC. The genes are TRBV2 and TRBJ2-7, with a weak D call TRBD2 (5 bases). The V gene lost 8 bases and the J gene lost 6 bases, with 11 bases spanning the gap. There are 11 residues in the CDR3. CDR1 and CDR2 (germline): SNHLY, FYNNEI.

The chain is built from TRBV27 and TRBJ1-5; TRBD1 is a possible D gene (5 bases). The V and J ends lost 4 bases and 2 bases respectively, with 9 bases between them. CDR1 MNHEY and CDR2 SMNVEV come from the germline V gene (reference sequence). The CDR3 sequence is 14 residues long. CDR3 DNA sequence: TGTGCCAGCAGTTCGACAGTTGGCAATCAGCCCCAGCATTTT. Its protein is CASSSTVGNQPQHF.

The table lists this clone with a count of one. This chain joins TRBV28 and TRBJ1-1, with D possibly matching TRBD1 (6 bases). The CDR3 is 15 residues long. Looked up from germline, CDR1 is MDHEN and CDR2 is SYDVKM. The V end lost 2 bases, the J end lost 4 bases, and 14 bases lay between the germline ends. CDR3 coding DNA: TGTGCCAGCAGTTTAGCGGGTCAGGGGAGCACTGAAGCTTTCTTT. Protein: CASSLAGQGSTEAFF.

The chain has TRBV25-1 and TRBJ2-3; possible D gene TRBD1, 6 bases. V was trimmed by 4 bases and J by 1 base, leaving 12 bases between them. The CDR3 is 15 amino acids. Germline lookup yields CDR1 MGHDK and CDR2 SYGVNS. CDR3 DNA: TGTGCCAGCAGTGGTACAGGGTTAGGCACAGATACGCAGTATTTT. It is translated as CASSGTGLGTDTQYF.

The chain is built from TRBV10-3 and TRBJ2-7; 10 nucleotides agree with TRBD2. The length of the CDR3 is 15 residues. V was clipped by 4 bases and J by 1 base; unmatched bases: 4. Germline V lookup: CDR1 ENHRY, CDR2 SYGVKD. CDR3: CAISGGSGGSYEQYV. CDR3 DNA: TGTGCCATCAGTGGTGGTAGCGGGGGGTCCTACGAGCAGTACGTC.

This clone came up a few times. The chain is built from TRBV25-1 and TRBJ2-2, with 9 bases lining up with TRBD1. The ends lost 5 bases at V and 8 bases at J; junction bases unmatched: 9. The CDR3 runs 15 residues. The V gene's germline CDR1 is MGHDK and CDR2 SYGVNS. The CDR3 nucleotides are TGTGCCAGCAGTCCGACCCCGGACAGGGGAGGGGAGCTGTTTTTT. Amino acids: CASSPTPDRGGELFF.

The rearrangement links TRBV28 to TRBJ1-5, with a tentative D call TRBD1 (5 bases). Trimming pared 7 bases from V and 9 bases from J, leaving 19 bases between. CDR3 length: 14 amino acids. Germline CDR1 is MDHEN and CDR2 is SYDVKM. The CDR3 reads CASNSGDSARPQHF. The CDR3 nucleotides are TGTGCCAGCAACTCTGGGGACTCCGCGAGGCCCCAGCATTTT. The full variable domain, its missing parts supplied by reference TRBV28 and TRBJ1-5, is DVKVTQSSRYLVKRTGEKVFLECVQDMDHENMFWYRQDPGLGLRLIYFSYDVKMKEKGDIPEGYSVSREKKERFSLILESASTNQTSMYLCASNSGDSARPQHFGDGTRLSIL.

This chain joins TRBV7-2 and TRBJ2-7; D is unresolved. Germline V lookup: CDR1 SGHTA, CDR2 FQGNSA. V dropped 2 bases and J dropped 0 bases, with 2 bases sitting between them. This CDR3 is built from 12 residues. The CDR3 loop reads CASSLYSYEQYF. The CDR3 coding sequence is TGTGCCAGCAGCTTATACTCCTACGAGCAGTACTTC.

Remarks on this clone: The sample has other DNA sequences that encode this CDR3 too. The chain couples TRBV5-1 to TRBJ1-1, with D hard to call. The CDR3 runs 14 residues. CDR1 SGHRS and CDR2 YFSETQ come from the germline V gene. The ends were cut back, 1 base at V and 1 base at J, with 8 bases in the middle. The CDR3 DNA reads as TGCGCCAGCAGCTTGTCTGGGCAGAACACTGAAGCTTTCTTT. The encoded protein is CASSLSGQNTEAFF.

Here the CDR3 DNA reads TGTGCCAGCAGTCCAACAGGTCCGACTGGGGCCAACGTCCTGACTTTC. It translates to CASSPTGPTGANVLTF. The genes are TRBV28 and TRBJ2-6; TRBD1 is a possible D gene (5 bases). The CDR3 totals 16 residues. V was shortened by 5 bases and J by 2 bases, with 13 bases between the two germline ends. Germline V gene data show CDR1 as MDHEN and CDR2 as SYDVKM.

The chain uses TRBV4-1 and TRBJ2-7; 9 bases align to TRBD1. Trimming at V came to 0 bases and at J to 6 bases, leaving 6 bases not matched to a gene. CDR3 size: 15 residues. Germline V CDR1 and CDR2: MGHRA, YSYEKL. The CDR3 region has the DNA TGCGCCAGCAGCCAAGAGCCGACAGGGGGTCGCGAGCAGTACTTC. Protein: CASSQEPTGGREQYF.

This chain joins TRBV5-1 and TRBJ1-1, with 12 nucleotides matching TRBD1. J was trimmed by 0 bases and V by 0 bases; bases with no gene match: 9. The germline CDR1 and CDR2 sequences are SGHRS and YFSETQ. The length of the CDR3 is 19 residues. The CDR3 DNA follows: TGCGCCAGCAGCTTGGTGGCTTATGGGACAGGGGGCATGAACACTGAAGCTTTCTTT. Translated, it gives CASSLVAYGTGGMNTEAFF.

The chain employs TRBV7-2 and TRBJ2-1; 9 bases map to TRBD1. The germline gives CDR1 SGHTA, CDR2 FQGNSA. V gave up 2 bases and J gave up 6 bases; unmatched junction bases: 5. This CDR3 is 15 amino acids long. The CDR3 reads CASSLWDREGNEQFF. The DNA for the CDR3 is TGTGCCAGCAGCTTATGGGACAGGGAAGGCAATGAGCAGTTCTTC.

As regards this clone: At one end the junction does not follow the germline gene, possibly because of a read error. The chain couples TRBV7-7 to TRBJ2-2; TRBD2 matches 9 bases. Germline V gives CDR1 SSHAT, CDR2 FNYEAQ (reference sequence). The CDR3 extends over 16 amino acids. CDR3 protein: CASSSRSGRNTGELFF. The CDR3 bases are TGTGCTAGCAGCTCCCGTAGCGGGAGAAACACCGGGGAGCTGTTTTTT.

The rearrangement uses TRBV10-3 and TRBJ1-5; a weak D match, TRBD1 (5 bases). There are 15 residues in the CDR3. From germline, CDR1 is ENHRY and CDR2 SYGVKD. The V end was cut by 3 bases, the J end by 2 bases, with 11 bases between. The DNA for the CDR3 is TGTGCCATCAGTGACGGGGGACGTGGCAATCAGCCCCAGCATTTT. Its protein product is CAISDGGRGNQPQHF.

This chain connects TRBV6-7 to TRBJ2-7; TRBD1 matches 8 bases. TRBV6-7 is labeled an ORF, and its function is uncertain. The V segment lost 0 bases and the J segment 5 bases; nucleotides outside the gene matches: 3. CDR3 length: 14 residues. The CDR3: CASSYSDRDDEQYV. The DNA of the CDR3 is TGTGCCAGCAGTTACTCGGACAGGGACGACGAGCAGTACGTC.

The rearrangement links TRBV27 to TRBJ1-4; tentative D call: TRBD1 (6 bases). V gave up 0 bases and J gave up 8 bases, with 7 bases separating them. The CDR3 sequence is 13 residues long. Germline lookup yields CDR1 MNHEY and CDR2 SMNVEV (reference sequence). CDR3 in amino acids: CASSLSQGEKLFF. The DNA for the CDR3 is TGTGCCAGCAGTTTATCTCAGGGGGAAAAACTGTTTTTT.

The genes are TRBV7-9 and TRBJ1-5, with no clear D. The CDR3 totals 17 residues. V was cut by 5 bases and J by 0 bases, with 17 bases left in between. Germline V lookup: CDR1 SEHNR, CDR2 FQNEAQ (reference sequence). The CDR3 nucleotides read TGTGCCAGCAGCCTTAGCGTAGGATCCATTAGCAATCAGCCCCAGCATTTT. Amino acids: CASSLSVGSISNQPQHF.

The CDR3 DNA follows: TGTGCCAGCACCGAGACTGCTATGGTTGGAAACACCATATATTTT. Translation gives CASTETAMVGNTIYF. The rearrangement uses TRBV6-5 and TRBJ1-3, with D unclear. In germline, CDR1 is MNHEY, CDR2 SVGAGI. This CDR3 region has 15 residues. V lost 7 bases and J 3 bases, leaving 16 bases between the germline ends.

This rearrangement joins TRBV28 to TRBJ1-4; TRBD1 might be the D (6 bases). CDR3 length equals 13 residues. The V and J ends lost 8 bases and 4 bases respectively, with 11 bases between them. Germline V CDR1 and CDR2: MDHEN, SYDVKM. CDR3 DNA sequence: TGTGCCAGCCTGACACAGGGTAATGAAAAACTGTTTTTT. Its protein product is CASLTQGNEKLFF. The whole variable domain, remainder taken from reference TRBV28 and TRBJ1-4, is DVKVTQSSRYLVKRTGEKVFLECVQDMDHENMFWYRQDPGLGLRLIYFSYDVKMKEKGDIPEGYSVSREKKERFSLILESASTNQTSMYLCASLTQGNEKLFFGSGTQLSVL.

The chain joins TRBV6-5 to TRBJ2-3; TRBD2 is a possible D gene (5 bases). Trimming removed 0 bases at V and 4 bases at J, with 14 bases between. Germline loops: CDR1 MNHEY, CDR2 SVGAGI. The CDR3 spans 16 residues. Written as DNA, the CDR3 is TGTGCCAGCAGTTACTCCCGGCTAGCTTCCGCAGATACGCAGTATTTT. Translated: CASSYSRLASADTQYF.

V is TRBV30 and J is TRBJ1-2; TRBD1 is a possible D gene (5 bases). The germline CDR1 and CDR2 sequences are GTSNPN and SVGIG (reference sequence). The germline V and J ends were trimmed by 0 bases and 7 bases, with 6 bases remaining between them. This CDR3 contains 11 residues. CDR3 protein: CAWSVGAGYTF. The CDR3 DNA follows: TGTGCCTGGAGTGTAGGGGCTGGCTACACCTTC. The whole variable domain, remainder taken from reference TRBV30 and TRBJ1-2, is SQTIHQWPATLVQPVGSPLSLECTVEGTSNPNLYWYRQAAGRGLQLLFYSVGIGQISSEVPQNLSASRPQDRQFILSSKKLLLSDSGFYLCAWSVGAGYTFGSGTRLTVV.

This clone was detected many times. The gene calls are TRBV6-1 and TRBJ2-7; the D gene is possibly TRBD2 (7 bases). This CDR3 comprises 15 residues. Trimming shortened V by 0 bases and J by 7 bases, and 16 bases separated the two germline ends. From germline, CDR1 is MNHNS and CDR2 SASEGT. For the CDR3, the DNA is TGTGCCAGCAGTGAAGCAGAGGGGGGGCCTCGGGAGCAGTACGTC. This gives the protein CASSEAEGGPREQYV.

This rearrangement joins TRBV27 to TRBJ1-5; no reliable D call. CDR1 and CDR2 from the germline V gene are MNHEY and SMNVEV (reference sequence). The V and J ends lost 6 bases and 2 bases respectively, with 20 bases between them. There are 17 residues in the CDR3. CDR3 bases: TGTGCCAGCAGCCCGAGATTTCGGGGTGTTGGCAATCAGCCCCAGCATTTT. Encoded protein: CASSPRFRGVGNQPQHF.

The chain links TRBV4-2 to TRBJ2-5, with D perhaps TRBD1 (5 bases). The CDR3 extends over 15 amino acids. V lost 0 bases and J lost 5, with 13 bases in between. Germline CDR1 and CDR2: LGHNA and YNFKEQ. The chain's CDR3 is CASSQDVWGYETQYF. For the CDR3, the DNA is TGTGCCAGCAGCCAAGACGTCTGGGGCTACGAGACCCAGTACTTC.

V is TRBV2 and J is TRBJ1-2, with 7 bases lining up with TRBD1. CDR1 SNHLY and CDR2 FYNNEI come from the germline V gene. This CDR3 is 15 amino acids long. V trimming: 5 bases; J trimming: 4 bases; junction bases outside the gene matches: 10. Here the CDR3 DNA reads TGTGCCAGCAGTCGGTCCGGGACAGAAACCTATGGCTACACCTTC. Translated: CASSRSGTETYGYTF. Together with reference TRBV2 and TRBJ1-2, the CDR3 gives the full variable domain: EPEVTQTPSHQVTQMGQEVILRCVPISNHLYFYWYRQILGQKVEFLVSFYNNEISEKSEIFDDQFSVERPDGSNFTLKIRSTKLEDSAMYFCASSRSGTETYGYTFGSGTRLTVV.